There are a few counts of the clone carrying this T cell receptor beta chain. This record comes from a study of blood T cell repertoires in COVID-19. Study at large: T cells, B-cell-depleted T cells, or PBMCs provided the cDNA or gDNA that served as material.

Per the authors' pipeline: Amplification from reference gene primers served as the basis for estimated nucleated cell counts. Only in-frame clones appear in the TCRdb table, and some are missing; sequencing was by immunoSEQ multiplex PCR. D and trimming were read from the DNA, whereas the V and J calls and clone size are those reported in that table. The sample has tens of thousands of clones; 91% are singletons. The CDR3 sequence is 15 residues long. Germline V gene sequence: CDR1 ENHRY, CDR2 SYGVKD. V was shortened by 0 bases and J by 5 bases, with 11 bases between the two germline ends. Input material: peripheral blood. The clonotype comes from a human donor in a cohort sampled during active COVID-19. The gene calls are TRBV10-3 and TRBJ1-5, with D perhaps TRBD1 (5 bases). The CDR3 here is CAISESDSRHQPQHF. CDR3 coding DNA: TGTGCCATCAGTGAGTCTGACAGCCGGCATCAGCCCCAGCATTTT.